One and the same sample provided the 9 T cell receptor beta chains below, sequenced in a study of human T cells and chemical hapten exposure. As to time point: patch test 1, 2 weeks after DPC sensitization. Stated treatment: therapeutic diphenylcyclopropenone sensitization with weekly scalp DPC. TCRdb itself ran the RACE reads through MiXCR, one entry per CDR3 protein. The sample lists around 380,000 distinct CDR3 sequences; roughly 4.8% were seen once. The source material was whole blood, sampled in connection with sensitization to the hapten diphenylcyclopropenone (DPC). These receptor sequences come from a woman aged 50 to 65 with alopecia areata. Some clones in this sample may be carry-over from other donors' samples.

The J gene is TRBJ2-3, the V gene TRBV14; TRBD2 aligns across 14 bases. CDR1 is SGHDN, CDR2 FVKESK, per germline. This CDR3 contains 16 residues. The V segment lost 5 bases and the J segment 5 bases; nucleotides outside the gene matches: 6. CDR3 region: CASSRLAGGPGDTQYF. The CDR3 nucleotides read TGTGCCAGCAGCAGACTAGCGGGAGGGCCCGGAGATACGCAGTATTTT.

This clonotype has at least ten counts. The J gene is TRBJ1-5, the V gene TRBV18; D ambiguous. The V gene lost 2 bases and the J gene lost 11 bases, with 16 bases spanning the gap. The CDR3 is made up of 14 amino acids. Per the germline V gene, CDR1 is KGHSH and CDR2 is LQKENI. CDR3 in amino acids: CASSPNQETPAQHF. In DNA, the CDR3 is TGTGCCAGCTCACCAAATCAAGAAACCCCGGCCCAGCATTTT. Full variable domain (remainder filled in from reference TRBV18 and TRBJ1-5): NAGVMQNPRHLVRRRGQEARLRCSPMKGHSHVYWYRQLPEEGLKFMVYLQKENIIDESGMPKERFSAEFPKEGPSILRIQQVVRGDSAAYFCASSPNQETPAQHFGDGTRLSIL.

The chain couples TRBV28 to TRBJ1-5; 8 bases are a match to TRBD1. The germline V gene encodes CDR1 MDHEN and CDR2 SYDVKM. CDR3 length: 16 amino acids. The V gene end was trimmed by 3 bases and the J gene end by 5 bases; junction bases not matched to a gene: 9. The CDR3 sequence is CASSFPSQGEDQPQHF. CDR3 nucleotides: TGTGCCAGCAGTTTTCCATCACAGGGGGAGGATCAGCCCCAGCATTTT.

The rearrangement joins TRBV6-5 to TRBJ2-3; 9 bases line up with TRBD2. Germline loops: CDR1 MNHEY, CDR2 SVGAGI. J lost 2 bases, V lost 0 bases, and 6 bases had no gene match. The CDR3 is 17 amino acids. CDR3 coding DNA: TGTGCCAGCAGTTACTCGAATTTAGCGGGGGTCACAGATACGCAGTATTTT. Its protein is CASSYSNLAGVTDTQYF.

This clonotype was counted ten times or more. This chain joins TRBV6-6 and TRBJ2-7, with TRBD1 matching 7 bases. The CDR3 has 13 residues. Germline V gene lookup returns CDR1 MNHNY and CDR2 SVGAGI (reference sequence). The V gene end was trimmed by 10 bases and the J gene end by 2 bases; junction bases not matched to a gene: 8. The CDR3 reads CATRTDRAYEQYF. The DNA for the CDR3 is TGTGCCACCCGAACCGACAGGGCCTACGAGCAGTACTTC.

The rearrangement joins TRBV6-5 to TRBJ2-3; D may be TRBD2 (6 bases). The CDR3 loop spans 15 amino acids. V was clipped by 0 bases and J by 5 bases, with 12 bases between them. Germline V CDR1 and CDR2: MNHEY, SVGAGI. Here the CDR3 DNA reads TGTGCCAGCAGTTACTCGCGGGGCAAAGTAGATACGCAGTATTTT. Translation: CASSYSRGKVDTQYF.

This clonotype was seen a handful of times. The chain uses TRBV29-1 and TRBJ2-3; 8 nucleotides align to TRBD2. This CDR3 spans 14 amino acids. The V and J ends lost 5 bases and 2 bases, in that order; junction bases with no gene match: 6. The germline CDR1 and CDR2 sequences are SQVTM and ANQGSEA. The CDR3 nucleotides are TGCAGCGTTTCCGGACTAGCTTACACAGATACGCAGTATTTT. It yields the protein CSVSGLAYTDTQYF.

This clonotype occurred a few times. The chain recombines TRBV5-1 with TRBJ2-5; the D call may be TRBD1 or TRBD2 (5 bases each). In germline, CDR1 is SGHRS, CDR2 YFSETQ. Trimming removed 4 bases at V and 4 bases at J, with 11 bases between. The CDR3 length is 13 residues. The CDR3 region has the DNA TGCGCCAGCAGCGCCACCGGGACAGAGACCCAGTACTTC. Protein product: CASSATGTETQYF.

This clonotype appeared many times. The CDR3 sequence is CATSRDGILGFF. The CDR3 coding sequence is TGTGCCACCAGCAGAGATGGAATTTTAGGTTTCTTT. The rearrangement uses TRBV15 and TRBJ1-1; D call uncertain. The CDR3 totals 12 residues. Germline CDR1 LNHNV, CDR2 YYDKDF (reference sequence). The V end was cut by 0 bases, the J end by 13 bases, with 12 bases between.